The 7 T cell receptor beta chains below all came from one sample that was sequenced in a study of cytomegalovirus exposure and HLA in healthy donors. The PCR ran on 60 Vbeta and 13 Jbeta primers. Sequencing used immunoSEQ multiplex PCR; TCRdb keeps in-frame clones, though not all of them. The data show 70,000 to 95,000 clones, with approximately 84% seen just once and around 5.6% held by the top ten. Sequences were obtained from PBMCs. The source is a woman under 30 in good health and CMV-seropositive.

This clone was detected a few times. The V call is TRBV5-5, the J call TRBJ1-1; D gene unclear. Trimming cost V 2 bases and J 6 bases, with 11 bases left between them. Germline CDR1 and CDR2: SGHKS and YYEKEE (reference sequence). The CDR3 totals 13 residues. CDR3 sequence (DNA): TGTGCCAGCAGCTTTCGTAGTAGCGCTGAAGCTTTCTTT. Its translation is CASSFRSSAEAFF.

This sequence joins TRBV11-2 and TRBJ2-7, with D possibly matching TRBD1 (5 bases). CDR1 and CDR2 from the germline V gene are SGHAT and FQNNGV. V shed 5 bases and J shed 3 bases, with 20 bases lying between them. The CDR3 length is 16 residues. This CDR3 reads CASSPRPRGFDYEQYF. The CDR3 DNA is TGTGCCAGCAGCCCCCGACCAAGGGGATTTGACTACGAGCAGTACTTC.

The gene calls are TRBV5-1 and TRBJ2-1, with a weak D call TRBD2 (6 bases). With 0 bases removed from V and 0 bases from J, the gap between germline ends came to 10 bases. This CDR3 comprises 16 residues. Germline values: CDR1 SGHRS, CDR2 YFSETQ. This chain's CDR3 is CASSLVGSGSYNEQFF. CDR3 bases: TGCGCCAGCAGCTTGGTCGGGAGTGGCTCCTACAATGAGCAGTTCTTC.

This clone occurred a few times. The chain uses TRBV19 and TRBJ1-5, with D possibly matching TRBD1 (5 bases). The V gene lost 3 bases and the J gene lost 9 bases, with 15 bases spanning the gap. Germline CDR1 LNHDA, CDR2 SQIVND (reference sequence). The CDR3 spans 14 residues. The CDR3 loop reads CASSMLGSQGPQHF. Here the CDR3 DNA reads TGTGCCAGTAGTATGTTGGGAAGCCAGGGGCCCCAGCATTTT. The full variable domain, in which reference TRBV19 and TRBJ1-5 provide the parts outside the CDR3, is DGGITQSPKYLFRKEGQNVTLSCEQNLNHDAMYWYRQDPGQGLRLIYYSQIVNDFQKGDIAEGYSVSREKKESFPLTVTSAQKNPTAFYLCASSMLGSQGPQHFGDGTRLSIL.

V and J are TRBV6-1 and TRBJ1-1; no clear D. Germline V gene sequence: CDR1 MNHNS, CDR2 SASEGT. Deletions cut 6 bases from V and 1 base from J, with 12 bases between. The CDR3 extends over 14 amino acids. The CDR3 sequence is CASRYRLSNTEAFF. As DNA, the CDR3 is TGTGCCAGCAGGTACAGATTATCGAACACTGAAGCTTTCTTT.

This clone was picked up one time. CDR3 loop: CASSGTSRSYEQYF. The CDR3 DNA sequence: TGTGCCAGCAGCGGGACTAGCAGATCCTACGAGCAGTACTTC. V is TRBV9 and J is TRBJ2-7, with 8 bases aligning to TRBD2. The CDR3 is 14 amino acids. Losses at the gene ends were 3 bases for V and 1 base for J; bases not matched to a gene: 3. Per the germline V gene, CDR1 is SGDLS and CDR2 is YYNGEE.

The J gene is TRBJ1-5, the V gene TRBV28; D call uncertain. The CDR3 consists of 12 residues. The V gene lost 8 bases and the J gene lost 7 bases, with 12 bases spanning the gap. Germline V lookup: CDR1 MDHEN, CDR2 SYDVKM. DNA of the CDR3: TGTGCCAGCCACAGAGCCATCCAGCCCCAGCATTTT. Its translation: CASHRAIQPQHF.